This TCR beta chain was observed in a study of blood T cell repertoires in COVID-19. Original processing notes: Using reference gene primer amplification, nucleated cell counts were estimated. The protocol was immunoSEQ multiplex PCR, while the TCRdb copy is restricted to in-frame clones and leaves out a portion. V and J calls and clone size come straight from that table; D and trimming were deduced from the DNA. The sample has roughly 130,000 clones, 80% to 85% seen once. CDR1 and CDR2 from the germline V gene are SNHLY and FYNNEI. Germline trimming cut 5 bases from V and 6 bases from J; bases unmatched to any gene: 11. The CDR3 length is 16 residues.

This rearrangement joins TRBV2 to TRBJ2-7, with 12 bases matching TRBD1. The clonotype originates from a woman in her thirties who had recovered from COVID-19. The sample consisted of peripheral blood. CDR3 sequence reads: CASSPAGGTGGSEQYF. The CDR3 DNA follows: TGTGCCAGCAGTCCCGCAGGCGGGACAGGGGGCTCCGAGCAGTACTTC.